The clone carrying this T cell receptor (beta chain) has ten or more counts. In TCRdb, the 5' RACE reads were re-called with MiXCR into one record per CDR3 protein. The data show 200,000 to 250,000 distinct CDR3 sequences, roughly 24% seen once. This sample was taken from a study of CD8 T cells in ankylosing spondylitis. V gave up 0 bases and J gave up 9 bases; unmatched junction bases: 8. Germline V CDR1 and CDR2: SGHRS, YFSETQ. The CDR3 consists of 14 residues. Sequences were obtained from blood, either unsorted or a sorted T cell fraction (not recorded which). The TCR comes from a male donor with ankylosing spondylitis or in good health (not recorded which). This chain joins TRBV5-1 and TRBJ2-7; 8 nucleotides line up with TRBD1. The CDR3 loop reads CASSLGQGTFVQYF. CDR3 nucleotides: TGCGCCAGCAGCTTGGGACAGGGGACGTTTGTGCAGTACTTC.